A single sample gave rise to the 23 T cell receptor beta chains below, sequenced in a study of CD8 T cells in ankylosing spondylitis. MiXCR, run by TCRdb on the 5' RACE reads, gives a single entry per CDR3 protein. The sample has 300,000 to 400,000 distinct CDR3 sequences, 20% to 25% seen once. Sequenced: blood, either unsorted or a sorted T cell fraction (not recorded which). The receptors shown here come from a male donor with ankylosing spondylitis or in good health (not recorded which).

This clonotype was seen more than once but under ten times. V gene TRBV5-1 combines with J gene TRBJ2-6; 7 nucleotides align to TRBD1. The germline gives CDR1 SGHRS, CDR2 YFSETQ. This CDR3 is built from 17 residues. J lost 2 bases, V lost 2 bases, and 7 bases had no gene match. The CDR3 loop reads CASSFPTGLAGANVLTF. The CDR3 nucleotides are TGCGCCAGCAGCTTTCCGACAGGGCTGGCTGGGGCCAACGTCCTGACTTTC.

This chain connects TRBV24-1 to TRBJ2-3; 9 positions agree with TRBD2. Germline lookup yields CDR1 KGHDR and CDR2 SFDVKD. After removal of 6 bases from V and 5 bases from J, the junction contained 2 bases not matched to a gene. The CDR3 loop spans 13 amino acids. This CDR3 reads CATSTSGLDTQYF. In DNA, the CDR3 is TGTGCCACCAGTACTAGCGGGTTAGATACGCAGTATTTT.

The DNA of the CDR3 is TGTGCCAGCAGCCAAGTACGGACTGGGCTTGATGAGCAGTTCTTC. Its translation: CASSQVRTGLDEQFF. The gene calls are TRBV3-1 and TRBJ2-1; possible D gene TRBD2, 5 bases. CDR3 length: 15 amino acids. Germline lookup yields CDR1 LGHDT and CDR2 YNNKEL (reference sequence). Trimming removed 1 base at V and 8 bases at J, with 15 bases between.

The CDR3 sequence: CASSSRILRQFF. DNA of the CDR3: TGTGCCAGCAGTTCCAGGATTTTGAGGCAGTTCTTC. V gene TRBV12-3 or TRBV12-4 combines with J gene TRBJ2-1, with D unresolved. Trimming took off 4 bases at V and 12 bases at J, with 13 bases between the two ends. The CDR3 is made up of 12 amino acids.

The rearrangement uses TRBV6-1 and TRBJ2-1; D may be TRBD1 (5 bases). Deletions cut 3 bases from V and 6 bases from J, with 6 bases between. CDR3 size: 12 residues. CDR1 MNHNS and CDR2 SASEGT come from the germline V gene. CDR3 sequence reads: CASSDRVNEQFF. DNA of the CDR3: TGTGCCAGCAGTGACAGGGTCAATGAGCAGTTCTTC.

The chain links TRBV7-9 to TRBJ2-5; unclear D gene. Germline V lookup: CDR1 SEHNR, CDR2 FQNEAQ (reference sequence). The CDR3 covers 14 residues. The V end lost 1 base, the J end lost 4 bases, and 10 bases lay between the germline ends. CDR3 amino acids: CASSLVQVRETQYF. CDR3 sequence (DNA): TGTGCCAGCAGCTTAGTCCAAGTCCGAGAGACCCAGTACTTC.

V gene TRBV20-1 combines with J gene TRBJ2-5; 8 nucleotides line up with TRBD1. The germline V gene has CDR1 DFQATT and CDR2 SNEGSKA (reference sequence). The junction had 7 bases not matched to a gene; V was cut back by 5 bases and J by 2 bases. The CDR3 covers 14 residues. Here the CDR3 reads CSAYPQGAQETQYF. The CDR3 DNA reads as TGCAGTGCTTACCCCCAGGGGGCTCAAGAGACCCAGTACTTC.

For the CDR3, the DNA is TGTGCCAGCAGTTTATTTATGGGCTATCTAGATACGCAGTATTTT. It translates to CASSLFMGYLDTQYF. This chain connects TRBV28 to TRBJ2-3, with no clear D. From germline, CDR1 is MDHEN and CDR2 SYDVKM. Trimming pared 1 base from V and 5 bases from J, leaving 13 bases between. This CDR3 region has 15 residues.

This clonotype was seen a few times. This chain's CDR3 is CASSLMKGQYF. The CDR3 DNA follows: TGTGCCAGCAGCTTGATGAAGGGCCAGTACTTC. V is TRBV5-5 and J is TRBJ2-5; the D is unclear. CDR1 is SGHKS and CDR2 is YYEKEE in the germline V gene (reference sequence). V was cut by 1 base and J by 10 bases, with 8 bases left in between. The CDR3 contains 11 residues. The full variable domain, in which reference TRBV5-5 and TRBJ2-5 provide the parts outside the CDR3, is DAGVTQSPTHLIKTRGQQVTLRCSPISGHKSVSWYQQVLGQGPQFIFQYYEKEERGRGNFPDRFSARQFPNYSSELNVNALLLGDSALYLCASSLMKGQYFGPGTRLLVL.

The rearrangement links TRBV12-3 or TRBV12-4 to TRBJ2-3; 7 bases map to TRBD1. Trimming at V came to 4 bases and at J to 0 bases, leaving 7 bases not matched to a gene. The CDR3 runs to 16 residues. The chain's CDR3 is CASSSPTGASTDTQYF. The CDR3 DNA is TGTGCCAGCAGTTCCCCTACAGGGGCAAGCACAGATACGCAGTATTTT.

The chain carries TRBV29-1 and TRBJ2-1; unclear D gene. This CDR3 spans 13 amino acids. Trimming shortened V by 5 bases and J by 1 base, and 9 bases separated the two germline ends. Germline loops: CDR1 SQVTM, CDR2 ANQGSEA. The CDR3 protein is CSVLATSYNEQFF. The CDR3 DNA sequence: TGCAGCGTTCTGGCGACGTCCTACAATGAGCAGTTCTTC.

V and J are TRBV6-6 and TRBJ2-7; the D is unclear. Trimming cost V 2 bases and J 4 bases, with 6 bases left between them. This CDR3 has 12 residues. From germline, CDR1 is MNHNY and CDR2 SVGAGI (reference sequence). Here the CDR3 reads CASSYGEYEQYF. CDR3 bases: TGTGCCAGCAGTTACGGAGAGTACGAGCAGTACTTC.

This chain joins TRBV28 and TRBJ2-5, with 7 bases lining up with TRBD2. The V and J ends lost 6 bases and 3 bases, in that order; junction bases with no gene match: 10. From germline, CDR1 is MDHEN and CDR2 SYDVKM. This CDR3 spans 15 amino acids. The CDR3 spells CASRTSSGLEETQYF. DNA for the CDR3: TGTGCCAGCAGAACCTCTTCTGGACTAGAAGAGACCCAGTACTTC. Using reference TRBV28 and TRBJ2-5 for the parts outside the CDR3, the full variable domain is DVKVTQSSRYLVKRTGEKVFLECVQDMDHENMFWYRQDPGLGLRLIYFSYDVKMKEKGDIPEGYSVSREKKERFSLILESASTNQTSMYLCASRTSSGLEETQYFGPGTRLLVL.

J is TRBJ2-7 and V is TRBV19; D tentatively fits TRBD1 or TRBD2 (6 bases each). Germline V gene lookup returns CDR1 LNHDA and CDR2 SQIVND (reference sequence). CDR3 length equals 13 residues. V lost 5 bases and J 3 bases, leaving 11 bases between the germline ends. The CDR3 DNA reads as TGTGCCAGTAGTGCGGGACACCTCTACGAGCAGTACTTC. It translates to CASSAGHLYEQYF. The variable domain in full, completed from reference TRBV19 and TRBJ2-7, reads DGGITQSPKYLFRKEGQNVTLSCEQNLNHDAMYWYRQDPGQGLRLIYYSQIVNDFQKGDIAEGYSVSREKKESFPLTVTSAQKNPTAFYLCASSAGHLYEQYFGPGTRLTVT.

This clonotype was detected a few times. The chain links TRBV12-3 or TRBV12-4 to TRBJ2-7; 10 nucleotides line up with TRBD1. This CDR3 has 17 residues. With 5 bases clipped from V and 4 bases from J, the junction kept 14 bases outside the gene matches. The chain's CDR3 is CASSPGTGAPLVYEQYF. The DNA of the CDR3 is TGTGCCAGCAGTCCCGGGACAGGGGCCCCCCTCGTGTACGAGCAGTACTTC.

The chain links TRBV29-1 to TRBJ2-1; D gene uncertain. Trimming cost V 7 bases and J 1 base, with 14 bases left between them. The CDR3 contains 14 residues. CDR1 and CDR2 from the germline V gene are SQVTM and ANQGSEA. In DNA form, the CDR3 reads TGCAGCGCTGAGTACCTGCTATCCTACAATGAGCAGTTCTTC. It codes for CSAEYLLSYNEQFF.

This clonotype was recorded a few times. This rearrangement joins TRBV28 to TRBJ1-1; no firm D call. Looked up from germline, CDR1 is MDHEN and CDR2 is SYDVKM. Trimming cost V 3 bases and J 6 bases, with 20 bases left between them. CDR3 size: 16 residues. The DNA for the CDR3 is TGTGCCAGCAGTTTTCCCCGGACTGAGCGTAGATCTGAAGCTTTCTTT. This gives the protein CASSFPRTERRSEAFF.

This rearrangement joins TRBV10-3 to TRBJ2-1; D might be TRBD1 (6 bases). Trimming removed 2 bases from V and 0 bases from J, with 14 bases in between. The CDR3 consists of 17 residues. CDR1 is ENHRY, CDR2 SYGVKD, per germline. CDR3 residues: CAISEGGQASSYNEQFF. CDR3 in DNA: TGTGCCATCAGTGAGGGGGGCCAGGCTAGCTCCTACAATGAGCAGTTCTTC.

This clonotype occurred a few times. This chain connects TRBV28 to TRBJ2-5; D possibly matches TRBD1 or TRBD2 (5 bases each). Between the trimmed V and J ends, which lost 6 bases and 5 bases, there was a span of 13 bases. This CDR3 contains 13 residues. From germline, CDR1 is MDHEN and CDR2 SYDVKM. CDR3: CASRPGPGETQYF. DNA of the CDR3: TGTGCCAGCAGACCGGGACCTGGGGAGACCCAGTACTTC.

The rearrangement uses TRBV7-9 and TRBJ2-5; 9 bases fit TRBD1. The CDR3 extends over 14 amino acids. The germline V gene encodes CDR1 SEHNR and CDR2 FQNEAQ (reference sequence). V was clipped by 6 bases and J by 4 bases; unmatched bases: 6. DNA for the CDR3: TGTGCCAGCAGACACCCGGGACAGGGAGAGACCCAGTACTTC. It codes for CASRHPGQGETQYF.

The gene calls are TRBV4-1 and TRBJ2-7, with 8 bases that match TRBD1. Germline CDR1 is MGHRA and CDR2 is YSYEKL. This CDR3 has 16 residues. J lost 7 bases, V lost 0 bases, and 11 bases had no gene match. CDR3 DNA sequence: TGCGCCAGCAGCCAAGATCAAACAGGGGGTAATTGGGAGCAGTACTTC. Residues: CASSQDQTGGNWEQYF.

This sequence joins TRBV7-9 and TRBJ2-1, with a tentative D call TRBD1 (6 bases). The CDR3 is made up of 14 amino acids. Trimming cost V 5 bases and J 8 bases, with 16 bases left between them. The germline V gene has CDR1 SEHNR and CDR2 FQNEAQ (reference sequence). The CDR3 DNA reads TGTGCCAGCAGCGACGAATCACAGGGCTATGAGCAGTTCTTC. Its protein product is CASSDESQGYEQFF.

For the CDR3, the DNA is TGTGCCAGCAGCTTAGAAATTGGGACGAGTCAGCCCCAGCATTTT. It encodes CASSLEIGTSQPQHF. This sequence joins TRBV7-9 and TRBJ1-5; TRBD1 is a possible D gene (5 bases). The CDR3 runs 15 residues. The V gene lost 1 base and the J gene lost 6 bases, with 13 bases spanning the gap. Looked up from germline, CDR1 is SEHNR and CDR2 is FQNEAQ (reference sequence).